What follows is one TCR beta chain and its context. The antigen is undetermined. The data were produced by immunoSEQ multiplex PCR, yet TCRdb's version contains in-frame clones alone and is incomplete. This sample yields 70,000 to 90,000 clones, of which about 87% are seen a single time; roughly 15% belongs to the top ten. The source of the sample is a study of siplizumab effects on memory and regulatory T cells. Study conclusions and caveats: The mean Treg-derived percentage of mappable alloreactive CD4+ clones was about 70% with siplizumab compared with approximately 28% in controls. Researchers could map only a minor fraction of alloreactive clones to unstimulated subsets. Proliferating siplizumab-culture Tregs lacked confirmation of suppressive function. Significant reduction of alloreactive sequences traceable to unstimulated CD4+ memory cells was observed with siplizumab.

After removal of 7 bases from V and 2 bases from J, the junction contained 4 bases not matched to a gene. Germline CDR1 reads MNHNY; CDR2 reads SVGAGI (reference sequence). This CDR3 has 15 amino acids. The gene calls are TRBV6-6 and TRBJ2-6; 8 nucleotides agree with TRBD1. This clonotype was obtained from a human donor in good health. The source material was CD4+ T cells sorted from blood. The DNA of the CDR3 is TGTGCCAGCACCGACAGGGGAACTGGGGCCAACGTCCTGACTTTC. Translated: CASTDRGTGANVLTF.